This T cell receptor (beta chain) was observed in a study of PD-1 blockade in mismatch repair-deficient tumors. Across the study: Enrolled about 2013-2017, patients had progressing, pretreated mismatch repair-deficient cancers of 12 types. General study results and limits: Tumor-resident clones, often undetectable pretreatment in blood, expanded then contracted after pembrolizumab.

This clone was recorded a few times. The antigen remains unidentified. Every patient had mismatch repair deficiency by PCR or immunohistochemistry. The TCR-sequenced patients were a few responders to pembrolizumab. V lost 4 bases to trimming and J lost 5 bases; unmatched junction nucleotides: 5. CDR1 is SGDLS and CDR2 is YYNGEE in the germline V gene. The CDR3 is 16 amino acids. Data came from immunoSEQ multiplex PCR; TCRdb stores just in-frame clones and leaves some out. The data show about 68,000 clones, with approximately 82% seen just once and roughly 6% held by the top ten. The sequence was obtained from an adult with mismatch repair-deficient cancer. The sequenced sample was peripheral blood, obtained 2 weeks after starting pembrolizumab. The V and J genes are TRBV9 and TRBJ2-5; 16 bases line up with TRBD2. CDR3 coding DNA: TGTGCCAGCAGCATCGGGACTAGCGGGAGGGTGGAGACCCAGTACTTC. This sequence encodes CASSIGTSGRVETQYF.